This is a list of T cell receptor beta chains from one sample in a study of T cells after yellow fever vaccination. TCRdb reanalysed the 5' RACE reads using MiXCR and keeps one entry per CDR3 protein. The profile shows approximately 340,000 distinct CDR3 sequences, 7.5% to 9% of them singletons. The sequences come from PBMCs, collected on the day of the first yellow fever vaccination. The receptors come from a young man who received the YFV17D yellow fever vaccine. CDR3s include the opening cysteine and the closing phenylalanine or tryptophan. Each record gives: clone size, D gene, J gene, V gene, CDR3 length, CDR3 protein, CDR3 DNA. D genes are given only for firm matches. Expanded clones get a size class; other rows say once, few or many, or leave the size out.

. . TRBJ2-7 TRBV27 13 CASSLRRGDEQYF TGTGCCAGCAGTTTACGAAGGGGGGACGAGCAGTACTTC
many TRBD1 TRBJ1-5 TRBV7-2 16 CASSSQTGYSNQPQHF TGTGCCAGCAGCTCCCAGACAGGGTATAGCAATCAGCCCCAGCATTTT
. TRBD2 TRBJ2-7 TRBV30 16 CAWSVKGLAGSYEQYF TGTGCCTGGAGCGTAAAAGGACTAGCGGGGAGCTACGAGCAGTACTTC
few . TRBJ2-3 TRBV5-1 16 CASSYYTTSPTDTQYF TGCGCCAGCAGCTACTATACCACCTCACCCACAGATACGCAGTATTTT
few . TRBJ2-5 TRBV18 15 CASSPRTGRIETQYF TGTGCCAGCTCACCGCGAACAGGGAGGATCGAGACCCAGTACTTC
. . TRBJ1-3 TRBV9 14 CASSVSSSGNTIYF TGTGCCAGCAGCGTCTCGAGCTCTGGAAACACCATATATTTT
many . TRBJ2-3 TRBV11-2 15 CASSLALGNTDTQYF TGTGCCAGCAGCTTAGCCCTGGGCAACACAGATACGCAGTATTTT
many . TRBJ2-1 TRBV2 15 CASSPGGAAYNEQFF TGTGCCAGCAGCCCTGGGGGAGCGGCCTACAATGAGCAGTTCTTC
. . TRBJ2-7 TRBV6-2/TRBV6-3 14 CASSYRPGTYEQYF TGTGCCAGCAGTTACAGGCCCGGAACCTACGAGCAGTACTTC
few . TRBJ2-2 TRBV6-1 14 CASGGRRYTGELFF TGTGCCAGCGGGGGCCGGAGGTACACCGGGGAGCTGTTTTTT
. . TRBJ2-7 TRBV9 12 CASGNSGGEQYF TGTGCCAGCGGGAATAGTGGGGGCGAGCAGTACTTC
few . TRBJ2-2 TRBV11-2 20 CASSSTPGYQLTTNTGELFF TGTGCCAGCAGCTCGACACCTGGGTACCAACTCACGACGAACACCGGGGAGCTGTTTTTT
once . TRBJ1-6 TRBV6-5 15 CASSYPPRGNSPLHF TGTGCCAGCAGTTATCCCCCCAGGGGTAATTCACCCCTCCACTTT
. . TRBJ2-3 TRBV5-1 14 CASRWQGKGDTQYF TGCGCCAGCAGGTGGCAGGGGAAGGGGGATACGCAGTATTTT
. . TRBJ1-5 TRBV27 10 CAIPVMAQHF TGTGCCATCCCCGTGATGGCCCAGCATTTT
few . TRBJ2-3 TRBV5-1 15 CASSLAPGLPVTQYF TGCGCCAGCAGCTTGGCTCCTGGCCTCCCAGTTACGCAGTATTTT
few . TRBJ2-3 TRBV6-2/TRBV6-3 13 CASSTEGLDTQYF TGTGCCAGCAGTACCGAAGGGCTGGATACGCAGTATTTT
. . TRBJ1-2 TRBV14 15 CASSQALSVDYGYTF TGTGCCAGCAGCCAAGCCCTCAGTGTAGACTATGGCTACACCTTC
. . TRBJ1-2 TRBV5-1 13 CASSTTGLSGYTF TGCGCCAGCAGCACTACAGGGTTGAGCGGCTACACCTTC
few TRBD2 TRBJ2-3 TRBV4-3 16 CASSLRTSRGTDTQYF TGCGCCAGCAGCCTTCGGACTAGTCGGGGCACAGATACGCAGTATTTT
few TRBD2 TRBJ2-1 TRBV7-9 15 CATAVLAGGYNEQFF TGTGCCACCGCCGTACTAGCGGGGGGATACAATGAGCAGTTCTTC
many . TRBJ2-1 TRBV5-1 11 CASSLWDEQFF TGCGCCAGCAGCTTGTGGGATGAGCAGTTCTTC
few . TRBJ2-5 TRBV11-1 19 CASSSARLNMVQGGKTQYF TGTGCCAGCAGCTCGGCCCGTCTGAATATGGTCCAGGGTGGGAAGACCCAGTACTTC
few . TRBJ2-2 TRBV27 14 CASSLTATPGELFF TGTGCCAGCAGTTTAACAGCAACCCCCGGGGAGCTGTTTTTT
. . TRBJ2-2 TRBV5-4 13 CASSPLDGRELFF TGTGCCAGCAGCCCTCTTGATGGAAGAGAGCTGTTTTTT
. . TRBJ2-3 TRBV5-1 16 CASSLAGHTGADTQYF TGCGCCAGCAGCTTGGCTGGACACACCGGCGCAGATACGCAGTATTTT
. . TRBJ1-3 TRBV12-3/TRBV12-4 16 CASTYQGFLAGNTIYF TGTGCCAGCACGTACCAGGGTTTTCTAGCTGGAAACACCATATATTTT
few . TRBJ2-7 TRBV2 14 CASRAITGGGEQYF TGTGCCAGCAGAGCGATCACAGGGGGGGGCGAGCAGTACTTC
few TRBD2 TRBJ2-1 TRBV2 18 CAIRTRLAGGPSYNEQFF TGTGCCATCAGAACCAGACTAGCGGGGGGACCCTCGTACAATGAGCAGTTCTTC
few TRBD1 TRBJ2-7 TRBV4-1 16 CASSQEYGTGYYEQYF TGCGCCAGCAGCCAAGAATACGGGACAGGGTACTACGAGCAGTACTTC
. . TRBJ1-1 TRBV12-3/TRBV12-4 13 CASSFVTDTEAFF TGTGCCAGCAGTTTTGTAACGGACACTGAAGCTTTCTTT
. . TRBJ1-4 TRBV7-2 14 CASSLRATNEKLFF TGTGCCAGCAGCTTACGTGCAACTAATGAAAAACTGTTTTTT
. . TRBJ2-5 TRBV9 16 CASSPTGGISQETQYF TGTGCCAGCAGCCCCACAGGAGGGATTTCACAAGAGACCCAGTACTTC
. . TRBJ2-3 TRBV5-4 16 CASSLGTTKAGDTQYF TGTGCCAGCAGCCTAGGGACGACAAAGGCCGGAGATACGCAGTATTTT
. . TRBJ2-5 TRBV12-3/TRBV12-4 15 CASSTGLLIRETQYF TGTGCCAGCAGCACGGGACTCCTCATTCGGGAGACCCAGTACTTC
few . TRBJ2-7 TRBV10-1 12 CASSENGYEQYF TGCGCCAGCAGTGAGAATGGCTACGAGCAGTACTTC
. . TRBJ1-1 TRBV18 16 CASSPAQGILGTEAFF TGTGCCAGCTCACCTGCACAGGGCATTTTGGGCACTGAAGCTTTCTTT
few TRBD1 TRBJ2-3 TRBV27 16 CARRAADRGLTDTQYF TGTGCCAGACGGGCGGCAGACAGGGGGCTTACAGATACGCAGTATTTT